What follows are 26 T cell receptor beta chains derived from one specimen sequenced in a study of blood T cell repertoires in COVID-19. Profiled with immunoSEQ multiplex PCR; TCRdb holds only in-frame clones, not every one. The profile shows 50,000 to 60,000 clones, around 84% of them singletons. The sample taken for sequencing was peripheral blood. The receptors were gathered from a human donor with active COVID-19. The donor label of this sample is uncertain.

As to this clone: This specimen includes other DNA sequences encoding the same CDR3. CDR3 DNA: TGCGCCAGCTCTCGGACTAGACAAGAGACCCAGTACTTC. Protein sequence: CASSRTRQETQYF. V and J are TRBV5-1 and TRBJ2-5; 7 bases fit TRBD2. Germline V CDR1 and CDR2: SGHRS, YFSETQ. CDR3 length: 13 amino acids. The trim removed 7 bases at V and 2 bases at J, leaving 5 bases unmatched.

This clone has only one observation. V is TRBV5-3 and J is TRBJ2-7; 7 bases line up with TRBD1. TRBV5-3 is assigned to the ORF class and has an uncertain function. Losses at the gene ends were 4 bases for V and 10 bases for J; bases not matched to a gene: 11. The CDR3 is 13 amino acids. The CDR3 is CARSMEQGFDQYF. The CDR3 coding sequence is TGTGCCAGAAGCATGGAACAGGGGTTCGATCAGTACTTC.

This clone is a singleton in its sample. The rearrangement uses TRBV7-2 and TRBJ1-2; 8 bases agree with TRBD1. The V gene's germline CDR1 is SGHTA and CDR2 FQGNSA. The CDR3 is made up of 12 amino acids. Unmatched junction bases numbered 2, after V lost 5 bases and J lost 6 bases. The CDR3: CASSPTGDGYTF. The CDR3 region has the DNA TGTGCCAGCAGCCCGACAGGGGATGGCTACACCTTC.

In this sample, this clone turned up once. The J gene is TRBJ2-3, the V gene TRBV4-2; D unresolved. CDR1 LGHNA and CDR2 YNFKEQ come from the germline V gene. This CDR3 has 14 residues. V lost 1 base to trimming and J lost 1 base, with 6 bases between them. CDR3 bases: TGTGCCAGCAGCCAAGGAGGTGGCACAGATACGCAGTATTTT. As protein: CASSQGGGTDTQYF.

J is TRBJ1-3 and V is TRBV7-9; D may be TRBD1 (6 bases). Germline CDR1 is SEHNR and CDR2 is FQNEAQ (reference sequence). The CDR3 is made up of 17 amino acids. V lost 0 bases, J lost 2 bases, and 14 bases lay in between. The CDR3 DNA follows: TGTGCCAGCAGCTTAGCCAAGGGGGTGAAGGCTGGAAACACCATATATTTT. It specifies CASSLAKGVKAGNTIYF.

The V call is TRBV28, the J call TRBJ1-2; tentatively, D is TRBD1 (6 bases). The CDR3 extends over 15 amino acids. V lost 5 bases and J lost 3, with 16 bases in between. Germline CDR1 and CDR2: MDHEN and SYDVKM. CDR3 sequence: CASSRTGMGYYGYTF. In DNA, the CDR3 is TGTGCCAGCAGTAGAACAGGGATGGGGTACTATGGCTACACCTTC.

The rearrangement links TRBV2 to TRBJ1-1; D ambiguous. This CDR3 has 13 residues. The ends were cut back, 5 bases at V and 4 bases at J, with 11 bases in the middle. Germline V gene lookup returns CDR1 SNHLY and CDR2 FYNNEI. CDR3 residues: CASSSDRGTEAFF. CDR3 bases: TGTGCCAGCAGTTCTGACCGGGGCACTGAAGCTTTCTTT.

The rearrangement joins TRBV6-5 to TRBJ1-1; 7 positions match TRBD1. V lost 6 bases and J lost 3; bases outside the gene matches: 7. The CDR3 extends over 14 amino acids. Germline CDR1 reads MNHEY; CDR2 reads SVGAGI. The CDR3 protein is CASRDGQAHTEAFF. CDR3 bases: TGTGCCAGCAGGGATGGACAGGCTCACACTGAAGCTTTCTTT.

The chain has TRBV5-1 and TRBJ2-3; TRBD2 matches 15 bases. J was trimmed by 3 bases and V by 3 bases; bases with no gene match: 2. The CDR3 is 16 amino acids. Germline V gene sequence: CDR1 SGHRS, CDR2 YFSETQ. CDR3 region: CASSSGTSGRTDTQYF. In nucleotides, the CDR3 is TGCGCCAGCAGCTCCGGGACTAGCGGGAGGACAGATACGCAGTATTTT.

CDR3 in DNA: TGTGCCAGCAGCCCCCGGTGGAGCGGGGGAATAAACACCGGGGAGCTGTTTTTT. Protein sequence: CASSPRWSGGINTGELFF. The chain has TRBV11-3 and TRBJ2-2, with TRBD2 matching over 8 bases. Germline loops: CDR1 SGHNT, CDR2 YENEEA. J lost 2 bases, V lost 5 bases, and 13 bases had no gene match. The CDR3 loop spans 18 amino acids.

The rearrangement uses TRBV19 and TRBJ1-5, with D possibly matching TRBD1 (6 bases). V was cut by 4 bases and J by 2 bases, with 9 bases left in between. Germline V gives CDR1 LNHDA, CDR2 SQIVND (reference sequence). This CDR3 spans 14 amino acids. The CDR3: CASSTRTGNQPQHF. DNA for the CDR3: TGTGCCAGTAGTACTCGGACAGGCAATCAGCCCCAGCATTTT.

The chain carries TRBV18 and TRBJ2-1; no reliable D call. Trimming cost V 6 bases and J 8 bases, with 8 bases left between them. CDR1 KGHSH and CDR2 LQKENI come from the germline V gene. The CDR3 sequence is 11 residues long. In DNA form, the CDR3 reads TGTGCCAGCTCTCTCACGGATGAGCAGTTCTTC. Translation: CASSLTDEQFF.

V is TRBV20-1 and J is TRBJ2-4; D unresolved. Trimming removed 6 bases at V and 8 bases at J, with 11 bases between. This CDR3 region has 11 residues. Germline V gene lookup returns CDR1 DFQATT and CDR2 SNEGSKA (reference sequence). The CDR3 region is CSAGPGHIQYF. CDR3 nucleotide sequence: TGCAGTGCAGGTCCTGGGCACATTCAGTACTTC.

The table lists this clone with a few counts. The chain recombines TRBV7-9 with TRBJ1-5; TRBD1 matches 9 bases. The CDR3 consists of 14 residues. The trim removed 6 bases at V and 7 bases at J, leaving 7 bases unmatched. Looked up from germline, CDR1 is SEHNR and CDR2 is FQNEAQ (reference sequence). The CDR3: CASSPGTGTQPQHF. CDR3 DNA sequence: TGTGCCAGCAGTCCCGGGACAGGGACCCAGCCCCAGCATTTT.

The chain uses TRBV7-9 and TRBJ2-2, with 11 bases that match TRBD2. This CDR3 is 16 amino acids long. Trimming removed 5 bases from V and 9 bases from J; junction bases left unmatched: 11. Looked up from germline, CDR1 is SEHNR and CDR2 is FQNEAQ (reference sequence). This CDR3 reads CASSISGRAFFRELFF. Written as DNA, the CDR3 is TGTGCCAGCAGCATTAGCGGGAGGGCCTTTTTCCGGGAGCTGTTTTTT.

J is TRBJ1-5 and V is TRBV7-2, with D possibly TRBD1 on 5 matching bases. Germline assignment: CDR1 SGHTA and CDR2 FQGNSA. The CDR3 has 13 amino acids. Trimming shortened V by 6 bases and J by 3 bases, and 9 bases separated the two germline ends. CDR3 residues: CASSRRVNQPQHF. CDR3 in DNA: TGTGCCAGCAGTCGCAGGGTCAATCAGCCCCAGCATTTT.

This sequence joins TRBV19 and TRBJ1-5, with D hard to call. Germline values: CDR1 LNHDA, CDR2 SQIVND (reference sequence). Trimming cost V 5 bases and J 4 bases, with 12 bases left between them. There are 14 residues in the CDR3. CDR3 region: CASSASIGNQPQHF. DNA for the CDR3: TGTGCCAGTAGTGCCTCCATCGGGAATCAGCCCCAGCATTTT. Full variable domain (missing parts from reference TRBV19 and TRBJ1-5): DGGITQSPKYLFRKEGQNVTLSCEQNLNHDAMYWYRQDPGQGLRLIYYSQIVNDFQKGDIAEGYSVSREKKESFPLTVTSAQKNPTAFYLCASSASIGNQPQHFGDGTRLSIL.

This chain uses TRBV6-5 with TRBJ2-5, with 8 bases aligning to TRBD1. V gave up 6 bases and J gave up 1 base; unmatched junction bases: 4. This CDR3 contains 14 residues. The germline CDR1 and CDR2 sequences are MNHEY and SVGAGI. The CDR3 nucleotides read TGTGCCAGCAGCCGGGACAGGACCCAAGAGACCCAGTACTTC. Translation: CASSRDRTQETQYF.

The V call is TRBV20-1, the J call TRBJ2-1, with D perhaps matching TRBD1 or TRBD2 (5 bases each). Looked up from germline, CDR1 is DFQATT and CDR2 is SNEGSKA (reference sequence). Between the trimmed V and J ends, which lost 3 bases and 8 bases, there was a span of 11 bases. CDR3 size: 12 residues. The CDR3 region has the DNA TGCAGTGCTAGTGGGGGAGCGCATGAGCAGTTCTTC. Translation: CSASGGAHEQFF.

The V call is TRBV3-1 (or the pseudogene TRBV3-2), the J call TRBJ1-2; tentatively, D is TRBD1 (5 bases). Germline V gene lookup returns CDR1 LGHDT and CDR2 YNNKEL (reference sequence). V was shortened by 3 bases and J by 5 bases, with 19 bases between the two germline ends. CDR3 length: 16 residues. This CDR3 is CASSQGGGANLYGYTF. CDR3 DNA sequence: TGTGCCAGCAGCCAGGGGGGAGGGGCCAACCTATATGGCTACACCTTC.

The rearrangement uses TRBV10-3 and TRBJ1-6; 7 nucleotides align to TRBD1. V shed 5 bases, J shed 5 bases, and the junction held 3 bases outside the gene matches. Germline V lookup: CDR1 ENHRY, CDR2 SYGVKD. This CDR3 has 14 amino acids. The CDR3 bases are TGTGCCATCAGTCAGGGGGAAAATAATTCACCCCTCCACTTT. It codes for CAISQGENNSPLHF.

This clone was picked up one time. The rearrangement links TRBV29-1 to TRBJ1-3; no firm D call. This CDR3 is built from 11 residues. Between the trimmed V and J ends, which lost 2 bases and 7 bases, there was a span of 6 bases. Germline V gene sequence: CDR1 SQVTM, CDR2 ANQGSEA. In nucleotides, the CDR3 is TGCAGCGTTGAACTGTATAACACCATATATTTT. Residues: CSVELYNTIYF.

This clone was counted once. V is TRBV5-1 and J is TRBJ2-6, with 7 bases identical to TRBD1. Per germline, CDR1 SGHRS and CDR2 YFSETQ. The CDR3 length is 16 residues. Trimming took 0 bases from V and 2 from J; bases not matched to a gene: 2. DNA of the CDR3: TGCGCCAGCAGCTTGGGTCAGGGGGCTGGGGCCAACGTCCTGACTTTC. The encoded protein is CASSLGQGAGANVLTF. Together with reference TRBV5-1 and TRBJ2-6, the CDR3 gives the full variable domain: KAGVTQTPRYLIKTRGQQVTLSCSPISGHRSVSWYQQTPGQGLQFLFEYFSETQRNKGNFPGRFSGRQFSNSRSEMNVSTLELGDSALYLCASSLGQGAGANVLTFGAGSRLTVL.

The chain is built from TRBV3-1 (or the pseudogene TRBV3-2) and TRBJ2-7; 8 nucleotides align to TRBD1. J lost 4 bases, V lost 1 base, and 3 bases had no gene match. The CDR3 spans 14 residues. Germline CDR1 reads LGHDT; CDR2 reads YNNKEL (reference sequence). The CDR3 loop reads CASSQGTGLYEQYF. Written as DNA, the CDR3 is TGTGCCAGCAGCCAAGGGACAGGGCTGTACGAGCAGTACTTC.

In DNA, the CDR3 is TGTGCCAGCAGCTTATCGGTGGGGCAGAACTATGGCTACACCTTC. It yields the protein CASSLSVGQNYGYTF. The V and J genes are TRBV11-2 and TRBJ1-2, with a weak D call TRBD1 (5 bases). Germline loops: CDR1 SGHAT, CDR2 FQNNGV. The CDR3 is 15 residues long. Trimming removed 2 bases from V and 2 bases from J, with 12 bases in between.

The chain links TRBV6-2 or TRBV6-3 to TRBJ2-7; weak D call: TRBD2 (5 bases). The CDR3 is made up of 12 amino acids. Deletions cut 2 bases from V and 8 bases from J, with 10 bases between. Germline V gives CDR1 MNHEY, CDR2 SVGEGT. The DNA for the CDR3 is TGTGCCAGCAGTTACGACGGGGAGAAGCAGTACTTC. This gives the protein CASSYDGEKQYF.